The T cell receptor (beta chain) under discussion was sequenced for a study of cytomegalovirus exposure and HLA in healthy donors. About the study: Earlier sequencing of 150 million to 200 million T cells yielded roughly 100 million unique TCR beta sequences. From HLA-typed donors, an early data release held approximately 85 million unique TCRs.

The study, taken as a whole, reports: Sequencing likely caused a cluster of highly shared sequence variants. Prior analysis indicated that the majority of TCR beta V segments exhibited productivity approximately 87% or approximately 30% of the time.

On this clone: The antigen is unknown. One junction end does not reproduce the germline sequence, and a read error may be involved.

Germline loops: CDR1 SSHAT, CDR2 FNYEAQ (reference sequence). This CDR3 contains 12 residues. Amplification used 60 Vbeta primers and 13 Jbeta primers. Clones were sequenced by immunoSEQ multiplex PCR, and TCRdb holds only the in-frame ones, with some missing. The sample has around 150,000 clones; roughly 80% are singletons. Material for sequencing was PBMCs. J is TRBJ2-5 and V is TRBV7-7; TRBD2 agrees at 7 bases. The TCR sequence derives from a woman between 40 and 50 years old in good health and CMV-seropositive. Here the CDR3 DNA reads TGTGCTAGCAGCTTCCCGGGGGGGACCCAGTACTTC. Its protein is CASSFPGGTQYF.